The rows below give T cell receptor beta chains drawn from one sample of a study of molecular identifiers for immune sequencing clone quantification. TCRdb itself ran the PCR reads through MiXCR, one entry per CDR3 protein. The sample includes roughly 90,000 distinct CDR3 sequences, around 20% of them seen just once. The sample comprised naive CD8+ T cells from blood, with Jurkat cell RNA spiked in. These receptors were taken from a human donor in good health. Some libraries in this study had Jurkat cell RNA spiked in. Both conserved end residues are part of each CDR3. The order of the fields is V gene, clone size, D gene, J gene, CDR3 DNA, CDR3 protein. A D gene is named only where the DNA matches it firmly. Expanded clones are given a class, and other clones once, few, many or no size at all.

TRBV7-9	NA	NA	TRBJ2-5	TGTGCCAGCGGACACCCCAGGTACCAAGAGACCCAGTACTTC	CASGHPRYQETQYF
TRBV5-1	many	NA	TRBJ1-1	TGCGCCAGCAGCTGGACAGTGAACACTGAAGCTTTCTTT	CASSWTVNTEAFF
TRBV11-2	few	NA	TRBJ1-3	TGTGCCAGCAGCTTAGATCTGGGTTTGCCCGGAAACACCATATATTTT	CASSLDLGLPGNTIYF
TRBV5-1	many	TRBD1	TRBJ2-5	TGCGCCAGCAGAGGGACAGGTCAAGAGACCCAGTACTTC	CASRGTGQETQYF
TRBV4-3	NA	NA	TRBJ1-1	TGCGCCAGCAGCCAGGACAGTCCCATGAACACTGAAGCTTTCTTT	CASSQDSPMNTEAFF
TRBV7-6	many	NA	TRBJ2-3	TGTGCCAGCAGCCCCATGGCCAGCCTTGGAGATACGCAGTATTTT	CASSPMASLGDTQYF
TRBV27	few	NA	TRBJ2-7	TGTGCCTGCAGTTTAGGGGGAGGAGCGGGTAGATACGAGCAGTACTTC	CACSLGGGAGRYEQYF
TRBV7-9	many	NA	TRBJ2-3	TGTGCCAGCAACATATTAAAAGTTACTAGCACAGATACGCAGTATTTT	CASNILKVTSTDTQYF
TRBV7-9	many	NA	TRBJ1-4	TGTGCCAGCAGCTTACCACAGGGTGCGGGTGAAAAACTGTTTTTT	CASSLPQGAGEKLFF
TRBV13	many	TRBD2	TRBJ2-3	TGTGCCAGCAGCTTAGGGGTAGCGGGAGGAGTGGGGCCAGATACGCAGTATTTT	CASSLGVAGGVGPDTQYF
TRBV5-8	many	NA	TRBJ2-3	TGTGCCAGCACCTGGGATGGACCGCAGTATTTT	CASTWDGPQYF
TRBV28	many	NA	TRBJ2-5	TGTGCCAGCAGTTTACGCCTTGCCGAAGAGACCCAGTACTTC	CASSLRLAEETQYF
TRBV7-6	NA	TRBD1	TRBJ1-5	TGTGCCGGCAGTCGGGAACAGGGGTGGGGCCAGCCCCAGCATTTT	CAGSREQGWGQPQHF
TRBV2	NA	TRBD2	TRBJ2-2	TGTGCCGGCAGTGTCGGACTAGCGGGACCGACGAACACCGGGGAGCTGTTTTTT	CAGSVGLAGPTNTGELFF
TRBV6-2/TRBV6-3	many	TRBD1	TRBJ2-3	TGTGCCAGCAGTCCGAGACAGGGAGCGCAGTATTTT	CASSPRQGAQYF
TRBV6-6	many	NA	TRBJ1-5	TGTGCCAGCAGTTACCCCGCTAGCAATCAGCCCCAGCATTTT	CASSYPASNQPQHF